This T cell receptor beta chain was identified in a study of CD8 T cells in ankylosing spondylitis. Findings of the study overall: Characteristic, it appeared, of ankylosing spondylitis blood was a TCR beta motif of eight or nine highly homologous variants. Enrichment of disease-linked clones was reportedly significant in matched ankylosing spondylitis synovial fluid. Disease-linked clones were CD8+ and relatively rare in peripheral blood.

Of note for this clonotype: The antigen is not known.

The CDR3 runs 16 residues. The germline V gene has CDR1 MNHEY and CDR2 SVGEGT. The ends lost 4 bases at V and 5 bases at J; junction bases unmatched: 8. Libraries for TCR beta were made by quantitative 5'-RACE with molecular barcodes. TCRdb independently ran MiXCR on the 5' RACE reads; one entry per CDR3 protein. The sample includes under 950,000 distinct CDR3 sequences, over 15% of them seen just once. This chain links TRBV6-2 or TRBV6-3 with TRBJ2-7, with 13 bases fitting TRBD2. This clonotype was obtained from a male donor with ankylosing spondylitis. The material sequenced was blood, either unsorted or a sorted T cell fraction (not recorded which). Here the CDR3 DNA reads TGTGCCAGCAGTTGGGGGACTAGCGGGATCTTAGACGAGCAGTACTTC. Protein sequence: CASSWGTSGILDEQYF.